These 9 T cell receptor beta chains were all obtained from the same sample, sequenced in a study of T cell changes during pregnancy in multiple sclerosis. Sequenced by immunoSEQ multiplex PCR; TCRdb stores in-frame clones only, minus some. The table records under 80,000 clones, approximately 92% of them present only once. The sample was peripheral blood, taken before pregnancy. These receptor sequences come from a female donor with multiple sclerosis, enrolled in a pregnancy study.

This chain uses TRBV5-1 with TRBJ1-4; 9 bases map to TRBD1. The CDR3 runs 13 residues. J gave up 9 bases and V 4 bases, and 4 bases lay outside the gene matches. CDR1 SGHRS and CDR2 YFSETQ come from the germline V gene. CDR3 in DNA: TGCGCCAGCAGCGTGGGACAGGGCCAAAAACTGTTTTTT. Protein: CASSVGQGQKLFF.

The chain employs TRBV21-1 and TRBJ2-6; no check of the table's D call, TRBD2, against the DNA was made. TRBV21-1 is given as a pseudogene. The length of the CDR3 is 18 residues. This CDR3 reads CASSKGGHSSSGANVLTF. The DNA for the CDR3 is TGTGCCAGCAGCAAAGGAGGCCATAGCAGCTCTGGGGCCAACGTCCTGACTTTC.

Points on this clone: Sequence at one end of the junction differs from germline and may be a read error. This chain links TRBV14 with TRBJ2-1; 12 bases map to TRBD2. The CDR3 contains 16 residues. The germline V gene has CDR1 SGHDN and CDR2 FVKESK. The CDR3 DNA sequence: TGTGCCGGCAGCCAGAGACTAGCGGGAGACTACAATGAGCAGTTCTTC. This gives the protein CAGSQRLAGDYNEQFF.

This clone was seen a single time. CDR3 in DNA: TGTGCCAGCAGCCCCCCGGGCCCCAGGAGGGCGCAGTATTTT. Its protein product is CASSPPGPRRAQYF. The chain combines TRBV9 with TRBJ2-3; D possibly corresponds to TRBD2 (6 bases). Germline loops: CDR1 SGDLS, CDR2 YYNGEE. CDR3 length equals 14 residues. The V end lost 4 bases, the J end lost 10 bases, and 19 bases lay between the germline ends.

The CDR3 is CASSQGHQSGVAKNIQYF. The CDR3 DNA reads TGCGCCAGCAGCCAAGGGCATCAGTCGGGAGTAGCCAAAAACATTCAGTACTTC. The chain is built from TRBV4-1 and TRBJ2-4; D possibly corresponds to TRBD2 (6 bases). Trimming left V 1 base short and J 0 bases short, with 16 bases between. Per germline, CDR1 MGHRA and CDR2 YSYEKL. The CDR3 length is 18 residues.

This clone appeared once. This sequence joins TRBV29-1 and TRBJ1-1, with unresolved D. The germline V and J ends were trimmed by 4 bases and 0 bases, with 9 bases remaining between them. CDR3 length: 13 residues. Per the germline V gene, CDR1 is SQVTM and CDR2 is ANQGSEA. In nucleotides, the CDR3 is TGCAGCGTTGGTTCCATCATGAACACTGAAGCTTTCTTT. Its translation is CSVGSIMNTEAFF.

V and J are TRBV5-8 and TRBJ1-1, with D maybe TRBD1 (6 bases). The CDR3 extends over 15 amino acids. Trimming took 4 bases from V and 8 from J, leaving 21 bases between them. Germline loops: CDR1 SGHTS, CDR2 YDEGEE. DNA of the CDR3: TGTGCCAGCAGCCCGACAGGTGGGCTGCGTATGGAAGCTTTCTTT. It encodes CASSPTGGLRMEAFF.

V gene TRBV6-6 combines with J gene TRBJ2-3; TRBD1 aligns across 8 bases. The CDR3 totals 15 residues. The germline V gene encodes CDR1 MNHNY and CDR2 SVGAGI (reference sequence). Trimming at V came to 6 bases and at J to 4 bases, leaving 9 bases not matched to a gene. The CDR3, as DNA: TGTGCCAGCAGGGCACCTGACAGGGGAGCAGATACGCAGTATTTT. Its translation is CASRAPDRGADTQYF.

The chain has TRBV19 and TRBJ1-1, with TRBD1 as a possible D gene (6 bases). Germline V lookup: CDR1 LNHDA, CDR2 SQIVND (reference sequence). V dropped 3 bases and J dropped 1 base, with 18 bases sitting between them. The CDR3 totals 17 residues. CDR3: CASSILVGQSQNTEAFF. In DNA form, the CDR3 reads TGTGCCAGTAGTATTCTAGTCGGACAGTCGCAGAACACTGAAGCTTTCTTT.